This T cell receptor (beta chain) was recorded in a study of shared clonotypes between healthy human individuals. Trimming took 0 bases from V and 2 from J; bases not matched to a gene: 4. Germline values: CDR1 SGHRS, CDR2 YFSETQ. The CDR3 contains 15 residues. Study observations and caveats: The expectation was that sequencing depth would affect clonotype sharing among donors. Shared clonotypes: roughly 4.5% naive CD4, around 3.5% naive CD8, 2.3% memory CD4, 0.4% memory CD8.

As for this clone: Its antigen is unidentified.

The study ran the assay at deep level. When replicate PCRs were run on sorted subsets, they used about 220 ng DNA, tens of thousands of T cell genomes. The method was immunoSEQ multiplex PCR; TCRdb's version includes in-frame clones alone and lacks a portion of them. Here the sample spans 550,000 to 800,000 clones, 74% being singletons. Sequenced material: memory CD4+ T cells sorted from blood. Regarding subset: CD45RA-negative fraction. The V and J genes are TRBV5-1 and TRBJ2-7, with 8 bases lining up with TRBD1. The receptor was isolated from a young woman in good health. The CDR3 protein is CASSLAVTGAYEQYF. The CDR3 coding sequence is TGCGCCAGCAGCTTGGCGGTGACAGGGGCCTACGAGCAGTACTTC. Using reference TRBV5-1 and TRBJ2-7 for the parts outside the CDR3, the full variable domain is KAGVTQTPRYLIKTRGQQVTLSCSPISGHRSVSWYQQTPGQGLQFLFEYFSETQRNKGNFPGRFSGRQFSNSRSEMNVSTLELGDSALYLCASSLAVTGAYEQYFGPGTRLTVT.